Following are 2 T cell receptor beta chains from one sample sequenced in a study of T-cell memory formation after mild COVID-19. TCRdb itself ran the 5' RACE reads through MiXCR, one entry per CDR3 protein. The data contain hundreds of thousands of distinct CDR3 sequences, about 22% of them singletons. What was sequenced was PBMCs or a T cell subset sorted from them (not recorded which). All receptors derive from an adult woman who had mild COVID-19 (a few samples of this study predate the infection). Cell type and time point are not known.

V and J are TRBV7-3 and TRBJ2-1; D is undetermined. The V gene lost 2 bases and the J gene lost 0 bases, with 8 bases spanning the gap. CDR3 length: 15 amino acids. Germline V lookup: CDR1 SGHTA, CDR2 FQGTGA. CDR3 sequence: CASSLLGLSYNEQFF. The DNA of the CDR3 is TGTGCCAGCAGCTTACTGGGCCTCTCCTACAATGAGCAGTTCTTC.

V and J are TRBV6-2 or TRBV6-3 and TRBJ1-3; 7 bases agree with TRBD1. The V gene end was trimmed by 5 bases and the J gene end by 9 bases; junction bases not matched to a gene: 16. The CDR3 is 16 residues long. CDR1 is MNHEY and CDR2 is SVGEGT in the germline V gene. The CDR3: CASSNPGTASRGTIYF. The CDR3 DNA sequence: TGTGCCAGCAGTAATCCCGGGACAGCCTCCCGGGGCACCATATATTTT.